This T cell receptor beta chain derives from a study of blood T cell repertoires in COVID-19. This clone was seen only once. The CDR3 is 15 amino acids. J gave up 6 bases and V 0 bases, and 5 bases lay outside the gene matches. CDR1 SGHRS and CDR2 YFSETQ come from the germline V gene. Data came from immunoSEQ multiplex PCR; TCRdb stores just in-frame clones and leaves some out. This table has some 120,000 clones, less than 90% appearing once. Sequenced input: peripheral blood. This rearrangement joins TRBV5-1 to TRBJ1-5; 8 nucleotides align to TRBD1. The receptor comes from an elderly woman with acute or convalescent COVID-19. The DNA of the CDR3 is TGCGCCAGCAGCTTGGGACAGGGGATTGGTCAGCCCCAGCATTTT. Protein: CASSLGQGIGQPQHF.